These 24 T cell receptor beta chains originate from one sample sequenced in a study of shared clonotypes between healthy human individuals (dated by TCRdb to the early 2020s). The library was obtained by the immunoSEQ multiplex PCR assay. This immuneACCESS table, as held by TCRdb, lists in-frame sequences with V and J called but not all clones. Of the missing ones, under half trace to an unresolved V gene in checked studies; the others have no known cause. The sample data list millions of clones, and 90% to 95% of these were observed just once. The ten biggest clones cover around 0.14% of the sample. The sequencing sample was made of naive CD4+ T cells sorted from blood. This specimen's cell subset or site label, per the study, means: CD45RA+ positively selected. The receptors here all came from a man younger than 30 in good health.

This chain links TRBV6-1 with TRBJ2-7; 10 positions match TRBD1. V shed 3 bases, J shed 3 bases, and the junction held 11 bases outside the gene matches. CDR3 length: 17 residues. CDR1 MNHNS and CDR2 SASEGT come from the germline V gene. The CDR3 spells CASSDILLGQGIYEQYF. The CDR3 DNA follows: TGTGCCAGCAGTGACATATTACTGGGACAGGGGATCTACGAGCAGTACTTC.

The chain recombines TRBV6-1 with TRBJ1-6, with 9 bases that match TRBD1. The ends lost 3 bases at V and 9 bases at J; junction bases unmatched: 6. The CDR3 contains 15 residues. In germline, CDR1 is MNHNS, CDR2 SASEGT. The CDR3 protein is CASSEDTGGGSPLHF. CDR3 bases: TGTGCCAGCAGTGAGGATACAGGGGGCGGTTCACCCCTCCACTTT.

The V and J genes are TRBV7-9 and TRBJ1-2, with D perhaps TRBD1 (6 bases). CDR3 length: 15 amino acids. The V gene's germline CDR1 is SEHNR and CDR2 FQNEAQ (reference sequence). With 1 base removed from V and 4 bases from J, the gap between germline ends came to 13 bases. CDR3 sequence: CASSLGGGYPYGYTF. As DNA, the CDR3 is TGTGCCAGCAGCTTAGGGGGGGGCTACCCCTATGGCTACACCTTC.

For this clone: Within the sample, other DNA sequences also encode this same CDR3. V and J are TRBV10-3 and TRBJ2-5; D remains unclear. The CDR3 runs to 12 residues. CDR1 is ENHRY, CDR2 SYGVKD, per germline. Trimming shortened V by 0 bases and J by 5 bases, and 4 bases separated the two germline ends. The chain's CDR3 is CAISESSETQYF. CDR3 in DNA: TGTGCCATCAGTGAGTCTTCCGAGACCCAGTACTTC.

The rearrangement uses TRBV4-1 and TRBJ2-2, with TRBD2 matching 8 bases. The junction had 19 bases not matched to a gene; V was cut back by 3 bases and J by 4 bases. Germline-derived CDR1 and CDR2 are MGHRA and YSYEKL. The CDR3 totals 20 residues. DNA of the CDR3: TGCGCCAGCAGCCATCCCCTCTTGAAGGGGAAAGCGGGAGTCACCGGGGAGCTGTTTTTT. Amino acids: CASSHPLLKGKAGVTGELFF.

The CDR3, as DNA: TGTGCCAGCAGCCCCGGCGACAGAGACTTCTATGGCTACACCTTC. The encoded protein is CASSPGDRDFYGYTF. The genes are TRBV28 and TRBJ1-2, with a possible D match to TRBD1 (5 bases). V lost 6 bases, J lost 4 bases, and 18 bases lay in between. CDR1 is MDHEN, CDR2 SYDVKM, per germline. The length of the CDR3 is 15 residues.

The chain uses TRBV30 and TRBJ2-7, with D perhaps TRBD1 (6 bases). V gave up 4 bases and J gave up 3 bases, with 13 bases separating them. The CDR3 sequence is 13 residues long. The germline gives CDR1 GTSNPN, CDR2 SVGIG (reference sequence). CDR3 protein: CAWTGVSNYEQYF. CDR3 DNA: TGTGCCTGGACAGGGGTAAGCAACTACGAGCAGTACTTC.

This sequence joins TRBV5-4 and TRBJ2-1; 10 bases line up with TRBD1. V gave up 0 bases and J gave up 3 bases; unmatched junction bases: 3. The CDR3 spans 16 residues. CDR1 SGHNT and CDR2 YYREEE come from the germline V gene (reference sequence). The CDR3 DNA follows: TGTGCCAGCAGCTTGGGGGGACAGGGGCGCTACAATGAGCAGTTCTTC. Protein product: CASSLGGQGRYNEQFF.

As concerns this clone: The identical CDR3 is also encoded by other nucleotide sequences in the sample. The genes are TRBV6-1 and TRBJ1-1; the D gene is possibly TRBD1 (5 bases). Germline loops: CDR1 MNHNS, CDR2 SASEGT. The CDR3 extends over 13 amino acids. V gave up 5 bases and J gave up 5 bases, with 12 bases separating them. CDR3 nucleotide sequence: TGTGCCAGCAGTTTGACCGGGGGGACTGAAGCTTTCTTT. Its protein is CASSLTGGTEAFF.

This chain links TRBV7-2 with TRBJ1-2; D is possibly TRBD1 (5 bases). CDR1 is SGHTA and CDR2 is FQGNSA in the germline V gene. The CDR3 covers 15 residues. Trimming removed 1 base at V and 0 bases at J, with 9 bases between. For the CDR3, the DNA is TGTGCCAGCAGCTTAGAACTCAGGGCTAACTATGGCTACACCTTC. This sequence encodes CASSLELRANYGYTF.

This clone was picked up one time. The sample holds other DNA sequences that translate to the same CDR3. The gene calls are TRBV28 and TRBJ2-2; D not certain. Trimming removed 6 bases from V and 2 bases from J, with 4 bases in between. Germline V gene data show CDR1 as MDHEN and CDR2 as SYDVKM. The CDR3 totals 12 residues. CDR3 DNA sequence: TGTGCCAGCAGCCTAAACACCGGGGAGCTGTTTTTT. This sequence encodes CASSLNTGELFF.

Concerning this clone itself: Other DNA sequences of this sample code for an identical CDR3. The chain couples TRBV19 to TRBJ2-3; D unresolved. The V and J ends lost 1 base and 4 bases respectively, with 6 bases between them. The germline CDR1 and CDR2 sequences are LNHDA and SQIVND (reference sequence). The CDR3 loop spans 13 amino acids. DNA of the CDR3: TGTGCCAGTAGTATAGGTGGGGCAGATACGCAGTATTTT. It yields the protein CASSIGGADTQYF.

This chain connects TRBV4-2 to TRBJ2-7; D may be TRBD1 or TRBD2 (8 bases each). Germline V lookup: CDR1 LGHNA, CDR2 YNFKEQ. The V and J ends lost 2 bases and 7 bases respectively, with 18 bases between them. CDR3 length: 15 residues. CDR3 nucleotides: TGTGCCAGCAGCCAACTCGGGAGGGACAGGTCGGAGCAGTACTTC. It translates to CASSQLGRDRSEQYF.

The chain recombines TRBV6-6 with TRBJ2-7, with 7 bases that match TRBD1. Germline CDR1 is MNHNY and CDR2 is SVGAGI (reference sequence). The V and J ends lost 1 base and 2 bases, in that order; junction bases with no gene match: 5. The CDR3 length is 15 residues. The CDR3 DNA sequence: TGTGCCAGCAGTTACTTGACCCAGGGGGCCTACGAGCAGTACTTC. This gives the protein CASSYLTQGAYEQYF.

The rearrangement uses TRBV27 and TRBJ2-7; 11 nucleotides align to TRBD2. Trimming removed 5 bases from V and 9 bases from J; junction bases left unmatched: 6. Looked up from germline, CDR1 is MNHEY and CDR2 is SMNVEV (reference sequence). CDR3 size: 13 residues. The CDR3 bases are TGTGCCAGCAGTATAAACACTAGCGGGAGGCAGTACTTC. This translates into CASSINTSGRQYF.

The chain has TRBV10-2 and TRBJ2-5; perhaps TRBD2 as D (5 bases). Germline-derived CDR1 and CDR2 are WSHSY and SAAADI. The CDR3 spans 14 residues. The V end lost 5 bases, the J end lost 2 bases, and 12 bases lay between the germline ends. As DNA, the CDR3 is TGCGCCAGCAGTTCTACGGGGATACAAGAGACCCAGTACTTC. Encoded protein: CASSSTGIQETQYF.

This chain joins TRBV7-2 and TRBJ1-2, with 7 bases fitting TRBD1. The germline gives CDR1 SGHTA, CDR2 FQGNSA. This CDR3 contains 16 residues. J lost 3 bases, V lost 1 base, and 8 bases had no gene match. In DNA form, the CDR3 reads TGTGCCAGCAGCTTAGAGAAGGGGGCGGGGTACTATGGCTACACCTTC. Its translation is CASSLEKGAGYYGYTF.

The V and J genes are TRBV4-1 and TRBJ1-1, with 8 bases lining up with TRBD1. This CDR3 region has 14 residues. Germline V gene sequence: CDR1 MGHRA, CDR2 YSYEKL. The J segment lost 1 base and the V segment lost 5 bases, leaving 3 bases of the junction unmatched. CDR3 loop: CASSRQGKNTEAFF. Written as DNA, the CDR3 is TGCGCCAGCAGCAGACAGGGGAAGAACACTGAAGCTTTCTTT.

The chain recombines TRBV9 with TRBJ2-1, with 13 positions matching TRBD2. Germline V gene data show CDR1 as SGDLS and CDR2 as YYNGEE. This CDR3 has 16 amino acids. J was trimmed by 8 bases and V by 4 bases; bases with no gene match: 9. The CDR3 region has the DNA TGTGCCAGCAGCACCACACTAGCGGGGGGGCGGTATGAGCAGTTCTTC. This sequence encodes CASSTTLAGGRYEQFF.

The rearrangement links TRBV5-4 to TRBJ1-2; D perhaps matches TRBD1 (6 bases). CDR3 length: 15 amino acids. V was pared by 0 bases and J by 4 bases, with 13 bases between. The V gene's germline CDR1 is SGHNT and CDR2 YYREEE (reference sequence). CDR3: CASSLASGGGYGYTF. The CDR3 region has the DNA TGTGCCAGCAGCTTGGCATCGGGGGGCGGCTATGGCTACACCTTC.

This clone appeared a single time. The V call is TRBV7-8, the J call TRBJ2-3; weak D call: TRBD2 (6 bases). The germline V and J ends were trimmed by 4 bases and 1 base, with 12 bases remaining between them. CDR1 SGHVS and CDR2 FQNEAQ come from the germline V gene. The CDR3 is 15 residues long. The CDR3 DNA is TGTGCCAGCAGCTCTGGCTGGGGGGGCACAGATACGCAGTATTTT. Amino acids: CASSSGWGGTDTQYF.

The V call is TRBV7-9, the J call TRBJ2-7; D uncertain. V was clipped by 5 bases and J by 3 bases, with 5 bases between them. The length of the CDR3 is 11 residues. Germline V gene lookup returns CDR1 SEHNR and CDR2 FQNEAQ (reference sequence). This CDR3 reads CASSRIYEQYF. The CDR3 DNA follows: TGTGCCAGCAGCCGCATCTACGAGCAGTACTTC.

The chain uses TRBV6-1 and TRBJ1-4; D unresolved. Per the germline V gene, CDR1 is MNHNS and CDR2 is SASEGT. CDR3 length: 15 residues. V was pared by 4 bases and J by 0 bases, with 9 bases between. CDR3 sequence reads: CASSAAGATNEKLFF. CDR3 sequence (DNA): TGTGCCAGCAGTGCCGCAGGAGCAACTAATGAAAAACTGTTTTTT.

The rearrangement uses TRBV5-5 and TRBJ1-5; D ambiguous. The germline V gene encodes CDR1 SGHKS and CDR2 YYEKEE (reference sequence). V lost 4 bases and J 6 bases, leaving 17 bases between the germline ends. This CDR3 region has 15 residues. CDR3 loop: CASSERTEWAQPQHF. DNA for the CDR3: TGTGCCAGCAGCGAAAGGACGGAATGGGCTCAGCCCCAGCATTTT.